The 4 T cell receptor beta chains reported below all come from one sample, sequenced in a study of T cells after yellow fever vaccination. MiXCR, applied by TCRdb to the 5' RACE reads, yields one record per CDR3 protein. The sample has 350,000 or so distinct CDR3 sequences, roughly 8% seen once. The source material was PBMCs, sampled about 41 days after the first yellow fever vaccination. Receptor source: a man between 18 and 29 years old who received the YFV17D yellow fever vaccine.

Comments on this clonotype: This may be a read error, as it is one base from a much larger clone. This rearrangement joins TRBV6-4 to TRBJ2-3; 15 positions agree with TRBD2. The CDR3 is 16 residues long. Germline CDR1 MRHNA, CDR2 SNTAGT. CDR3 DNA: TGTGCCAACAGTGACTCCGGGACTAGCGGGGGGGATACGCAGTATTTT. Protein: CANSDSGTSGGDTQYF.

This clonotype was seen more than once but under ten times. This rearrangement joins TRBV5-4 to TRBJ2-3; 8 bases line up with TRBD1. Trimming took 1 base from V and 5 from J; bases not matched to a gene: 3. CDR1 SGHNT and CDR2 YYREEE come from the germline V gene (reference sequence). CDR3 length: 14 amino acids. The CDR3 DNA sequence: TGTGCCAGCAGCTTGACAGGGGGAGAAGATACGCAGTATTTT. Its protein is CASSLTGGEDTQYF.

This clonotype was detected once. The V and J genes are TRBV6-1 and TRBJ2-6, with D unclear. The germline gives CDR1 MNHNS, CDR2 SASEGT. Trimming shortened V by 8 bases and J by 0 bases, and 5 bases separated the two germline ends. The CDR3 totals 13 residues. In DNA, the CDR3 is TGTGCCAGCGGAATCTCTGGGGCCAACGTCCTGACTTTC. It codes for CASGISGANVLTF.

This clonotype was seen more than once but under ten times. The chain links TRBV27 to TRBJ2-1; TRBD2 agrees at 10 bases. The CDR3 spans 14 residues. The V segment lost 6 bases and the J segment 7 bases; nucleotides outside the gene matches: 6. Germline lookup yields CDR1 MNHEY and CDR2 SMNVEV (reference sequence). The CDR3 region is CASRAIAGGNEQFF. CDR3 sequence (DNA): TGTGCCAGCAGGGCGATAGCGGGGGGAAATGAGCAGTTCTTC.